This TCR beta chain stems from a study of response to subunit inactivated influenza vaccine. This clonotype was seen more than once but under ten times. Each CDR3 protein is one row after TCRdb ran MiXCR on the RT-PCR reads. The data show 300,000 to 350,000 distinct CDR3 sequences, 20% to 25% seen once. The germline V and J ends were trimmed by 0 bases and 0 bases, with 24 bases remaining between them. This CDR3 region has 21 residues. Germline lookup yields CDR1 SGHTA and CDR2 FQGNSA. This chain connects TRBV7-2 to TRBJ1-5; a possible D gene is TRBD1 (6 bases). The sequencing here drew on PBMCs from blood, taken approximately 20 months after vaccination. The source is a man aged 50 to 69 who received an inactivated influenza vaccine. The CDR3 sequence is CASSLARGGSGDLLSNQPQHF. The CDR3 coding sequence is TGTGCCAGCAGCTTAGCGCGGGGGGGTTCAGGGGACCTGCTTAGCAATCAGCCCCAGCATTTT.